The following is a T cell receptor (beta chain) sequence with its context. This clone is deemed medium-sized (0.01 to 0.1%). The antigen it recognizes is unknown. Base quality data are lacking; no much larger clone is found one base away. The sample's time point label, decoded: cycle 1 day 1 (C1D1), immediately before nivolumab initiation. Every trial patient had relapsed after autologous stem cell transplantation, and cohorts A, B and C differed in prior brentuximab vedotin exposure. The trial cohort was composed of over 50 patients with relapsed/refractory classical Hodgkin lymphoma, for whom complete response, partial response or progressive disease was recorded as best overall response. In the multi-cohort phase II CheckMate 205 trial, trial patients received single-agent nivolumab. An independent review committee assessed best overall response by applying the 2007 International Working Group response criteria. PBMCs from the trial were collected at three points: immediately before nivolumab initiation (C1D1), and during therapy at cycle 2 day 1 and cycle 4 day 1. Peripheral blood was collected in 8 mL Vacutainer Cell Preparation Tubes, from which PBMCs were isolated by centrifugation and then cryopreserved.

This sample is part of a study of PD-1 blockade in classical Hodgkin lymphoma (TCRdb year 2020). Concerning the study at large: Nivolumab dosing was 3 mg/kg intravenously every 2 weeks, continuing until either disease progression or unacceptable toxicity. The study used CyTOF and TCR beta sequencing to define a peripheral blood immune signature of response to PD-1 blockade in classical Hodgkin lymphoma. Overall results and qualifications from the work: Baseline TCR diversity was reported to be lower in newly diagnosed patients than in healthy donors, and even lower in relapsed/refractory patients. The study was restricted to a single clinical trial cohort, and the causes of repertoire differences, possibly disease activity or prior therapy, were left undefined. CD4+ but not CD8+ TCR diversity rose significantly by C4D1 (p=0.0027 vs p=0.16), most apparent in complete responders (p=0.02). Lower diversity was observed in patients in whom nivolumab was started less than 1 year after ASCT, and these patients were excluded from later analyses so that confounding by immune reconstitution would be avoided. Trial patients with a complete response had baseline diversity similar to that of newly diagnosed patients, while partial responders and progressors had significantly lower diversity.

The CDR3 goes from the cysteine to the phenylalanine over 14 residues. The entry retains the CDR3 DNA only, 42 bases that are in frame from base 1. From the germline V gene, CDR1 is MNHEY and CDR2 is SVGAGI. V was cut back by 0 bases and J by 10 bases, leaving a gap of 10 bases between them. The Qiagen DNeasy kit was used to extract genomic DNA from unsorted PBMCs and from the negatively selected CD4+ and CD8+ fractions. TCR beta CDR3 regions were amplified by immunoSEQ multiplex PCR using primers annealing to V and J segments. A synthetic immune receptor repertoire was used to minimize amplification bias, and any remaining bias was removed computationally after sequencing. The published analysis was carried out like this. Custom Python scripts were used to quantify repertoire diversity as the Shannon entropy index. Unsorted, CD4+ and CD8+ repertoires were examined separately, except in combined analyses, for which CD4+ and CD8+ sequences were merged in silico. A clone counted as expanded when the clone's frequency after treatment rose at least 2-fold relative to C1D1, and clones undetected at baseline were given a pseudocount of 0.5. Clones with 0 or 1 copy at C1D1 were defined as singleton clones, while clones with 2 or more copies were defined as non-singleton clones. Clones expanded in unsorted samples were annotated as CD4+, CD8+ or unknown by matching protein sequences in sorted samples from the same patient. Wilcoxon tests were applied to paired samples to test diversity changes from C1D1 to C4D1. TCRdb stores this immuneACCESS table with in-frame sequences only. Part of the clones is absent; in the studies checked, under half of the shortfall reflects unresolved V genes, and no reason is known for the rest. V and J calls plus clone size are reproduced from that table; the DNA served to infer D and trimming. The sample has approximately 26,000 clones on record, approximately 69% of them singletons. The ten biggest clones cover 2.5% to 3.5% of the sample.

This sequence was found in a human donor with classical Hodgkin lymphoma. Source: peripheral blood mononuclear cells (PBMCs), taken at baseline. In this chain, TRBV6-5 is recombined with TRBJ1-6, with the D gene too uncertain to name. The DNA sequence reads TGTGCCAGCAGTTACTCAGGGCCAAGGTCACCCCTCCACTTT. The encoded protein is CASSYSGPRSPLHF.